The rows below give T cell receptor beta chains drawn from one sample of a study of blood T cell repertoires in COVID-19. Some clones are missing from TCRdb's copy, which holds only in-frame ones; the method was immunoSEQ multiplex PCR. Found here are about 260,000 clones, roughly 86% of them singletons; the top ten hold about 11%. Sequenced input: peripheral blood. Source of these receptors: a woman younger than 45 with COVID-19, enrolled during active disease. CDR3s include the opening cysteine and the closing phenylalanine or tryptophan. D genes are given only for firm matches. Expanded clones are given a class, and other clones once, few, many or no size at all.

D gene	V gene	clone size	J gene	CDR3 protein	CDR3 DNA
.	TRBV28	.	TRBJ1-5	CASSIDSPYSNQPQHF	TGTGCCAGCAGTATCGACAGCCCTTATAGCAATCAGCCCCAGCATTTT
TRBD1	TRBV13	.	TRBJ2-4	CASSLTGVAKNIQYF	TGTGCCAGCAGCTTAACAGGGGTAGCCAAAAACATTCAGTACTTC
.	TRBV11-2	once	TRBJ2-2	CASSPRRAGELFF	TGTGCCAGCAGCCCTAGGAGAGCCGGGGAGCTGTTTTTT
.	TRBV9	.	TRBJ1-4	CASSRSGTNREKLFF	TGTGCCAGCAGCCGATCCGGGACAAATCGTGAAAAACTGTTTTTT
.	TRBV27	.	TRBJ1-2	CASSLSAGHGYTF	TGTGCCAGCAGTTTATCGGCAGGGCATGGCTACACCTTC
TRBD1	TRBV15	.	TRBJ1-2	CATSTTGFNGYTF	TGTGCCACCAGTACGACAGGGTTTAATGGCTACACCTTC
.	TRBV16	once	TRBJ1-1	CASSQSRSNTEAFF	TGTGCCAGCAGCCAATCGAGGTCGAACACTGAAGCTTTCTTT
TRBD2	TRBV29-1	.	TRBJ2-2	CSVGREANTGELFF	TGCAGCGTTGGGCGGGAGGCGAACACCGGGGAGCTGTTTTTT
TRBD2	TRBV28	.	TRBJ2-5	CASSFRMGGLACDGYQETQYF	TGTGCCAGCAGTTTTCGTATGGGGGGACTAGCCTGTGATGGATACCAAGAGACCCAGTACTTC
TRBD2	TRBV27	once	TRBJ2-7	CANPRREGPYEQYF	TGTGCCAACCCGAGGCGGGAGGGCCCCTACGAGCAGTACTTC
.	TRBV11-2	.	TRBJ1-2	CASSSTGIGYTF	TGTGCCAGCAGCTCTACAGGGATCGGCTACACCTTC
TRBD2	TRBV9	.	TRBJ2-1	CASSGGRTSGRSSYNEQFF	TGTGCCAGCAGCGGGGGGAGGACTAGCGGGAGGAGCTCCTACAATGAGCAGTTCTTC
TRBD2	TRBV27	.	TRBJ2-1	CASSLVGGSSYNEQFF	TGTGCCAGCAGTTTAGTGGGGGGGAGCTCCTACAATGAGCAGTTCTTC
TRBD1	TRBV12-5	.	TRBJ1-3	CASGFGTGPGNTIYF	TGTGCTAGTGGTTTCGGGACAGGCCCTGGAAACACCATATATTTT
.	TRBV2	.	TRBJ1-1	CASSELGQNTEAFF	TGTGCCAGCAGTGAACTCGGACAGAACACTGAAGCTTTCTTT
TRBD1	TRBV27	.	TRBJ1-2	CASSLSSGTGVGGYTF	TGTGCCAGCAGTTTATCTTCCGGGACAGGGGTAGGTGGCTACACCTTC
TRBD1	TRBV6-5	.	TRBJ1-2	CASRIGTGYGYTF	TGTGCCAGCAGGATCGGGACAGGCTATGGCTACACCTTC
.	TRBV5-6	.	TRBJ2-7	CASSLAREGQSYEQYF	TGTGCCAGCAGCTTGGCTAGGGAGGGACAATCCTACGAGCAGTACTTC
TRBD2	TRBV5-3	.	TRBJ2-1	CARSLPTSPSSYNEQFF	TGTGCCAGAAGCCTCCCGACTAGCCCTAGCTCCTACAATGAGCAGTTCTTC
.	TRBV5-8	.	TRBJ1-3	CASKVSGSGNTIYF	TGTGCCAGCAAAGTGTCGGGCTCTGGAAACACCATATATTTT
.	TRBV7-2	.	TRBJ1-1	CASSLQVNTEAFF	TGTGCCAGCAGCCTCCAGGTTAACACTGAAGCTTTCTTT
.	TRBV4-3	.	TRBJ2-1	CASSQELGAYEQFF	TGCGCCAGCAGCCAAGAATTGGGGGCCTATGAGCAGTTCTTC
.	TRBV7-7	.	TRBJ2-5	CASSLLPTQYQETQYF	TGTGCTAGCAGCCTCCTGCCAACCCAGTACCAAGAGACCCAGTACTTC
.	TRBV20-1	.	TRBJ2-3	CSALHGDTQYF	TGCAGTGCTCTCCACGGAGATACGCAGTATTTT
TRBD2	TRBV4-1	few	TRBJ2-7	CASSQDSLAASYEQYF	TGCGCCAGCAGCCAAGATAGCCTAGCGGCGTCCTACGAGCAGTACTTC
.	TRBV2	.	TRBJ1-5	CASKQVFNSNQPQHF	TGTGCCAGCAAACAAGTGTTCAATAGCAATCAGCCCCAGCATTTT
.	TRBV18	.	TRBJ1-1	CASSPGGPNTEAFF	TGTGCCAGCTCACCCGGCGGCCCGAACACTGAAGCTTTCTTT
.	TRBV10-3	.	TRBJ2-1	CAISTRTQSSYNEQFF	TGTGCCATCAGCACCCGGACTCAATCCTCCTACAATGAGCAGTTCTTC
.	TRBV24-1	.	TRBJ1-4	CATSGQGFPGATNEKLFF	TGTGCCACCTCTGGCCAGGGGTTCCCTGGAGCAACTAATGAAAAACTGTTTTTT
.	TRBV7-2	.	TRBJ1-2	CASSLLDSPRGYTF	TGTGCCAGCAGCTTGCTTGACAGCCCGAGGGGCTACACCTTC
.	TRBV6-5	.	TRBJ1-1	CASTGISAGNTEAFF	TGTGCCAGCACCGGGATCTCCGCGGGGAACACTGAAGCTTTCTTT
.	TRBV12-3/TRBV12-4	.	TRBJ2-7	CASSIKYEQYF	TGTGCCAGCAGTATTAAATACGAGCAGTACTTC
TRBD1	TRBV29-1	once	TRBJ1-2	CSVERTGTDYTF	TGCAGCGTTGAGAGAACCGGGACAGACTACACCTTC
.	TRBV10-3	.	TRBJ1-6	CAISDGPAGGPLHF	TGTGCCATCAGTGATGGACCGGCCGGGGGGCCCCTCCACTTT
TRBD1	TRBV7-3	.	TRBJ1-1	CASSISGQENTEAFF	TGTGCCAGCAGTATCTCGGGACAGGAGAACACTGAAGCTTTCTTT
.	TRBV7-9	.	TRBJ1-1	CASSGQNTNTEAFF	TGTGCCAGCAGCGGCCAAAATACGAACACTGAAGCTTTCTTT
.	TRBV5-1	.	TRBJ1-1	CASSLGGLEAFF	TGCGCCAGCAGCTTGGGAGGGTTAGAAGCTTTCTTT
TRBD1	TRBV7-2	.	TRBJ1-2	CASSLQGGHGYTF	TGTGCCAGCAGCTTGCAGGGGGGCCATGGCTACACCTTC
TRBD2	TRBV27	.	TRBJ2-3	CASSTRTSGHTDTQYF	TGTGCCAGCAGTACCCGGACTAGCGGTCACACAGATACGCAGTATTTT
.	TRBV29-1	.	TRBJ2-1	CSVAPVGNEQFF	TGCAGCGTTGCCCCGGTTGGCAATGAGCAGTTCTTC
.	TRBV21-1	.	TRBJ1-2	CASSRGTGGFQFYTF	TGTGCCAGCAGCCGAGGGACAGGGGGCTTTCAATTCTACACCTTC
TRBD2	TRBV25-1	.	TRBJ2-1	CASSESGSLYNEQFF	TGTGCCAGCAGTGAAAGCGGGAGTTTATACAATGAGCAGTTCTTC
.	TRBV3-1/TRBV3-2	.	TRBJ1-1	CASSRKAGGQGEAFF	TGTGCCAGCAGCCGCAAGGCCGGTGGGCAGGGGGAAGCTTTCTTT
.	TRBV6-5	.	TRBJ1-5	CASRGPGDNQPQHF	TGTGCCAGCAGGGGGCCAGGGGATAATCAGCCCCAGCATTTT
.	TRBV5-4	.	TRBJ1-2	CASSLRTDYGYTF	TGTGCCAGCAGCCTGAGGACAGATTATGGCTACACCTTC
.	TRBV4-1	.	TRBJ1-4	CASSHINPETRFIAGEKLFF	TGCGCCAGCAGCCACATCAATCCAGAAACCCGATTTATAGCGGGTGAAAAACTGTTTTTT
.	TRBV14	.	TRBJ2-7	CASSQVGGSLDEQYF	TGTGCCAGCAGCCAAGTTGGAGGAAGCCTGGACGAGCAGTACTTC
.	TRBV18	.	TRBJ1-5	CASSPVQAWGNQPQHF	TGTGCCAGCTCACCGGTCCAGGCCTGGGGCAATCAGCCCCAGCATTTT
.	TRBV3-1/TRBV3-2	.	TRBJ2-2	CASSLRTGGTGELFF	TGTGCCAGCAGCCTTCGGACCGGAGGGACCGGGGAGCTGTTTTTT